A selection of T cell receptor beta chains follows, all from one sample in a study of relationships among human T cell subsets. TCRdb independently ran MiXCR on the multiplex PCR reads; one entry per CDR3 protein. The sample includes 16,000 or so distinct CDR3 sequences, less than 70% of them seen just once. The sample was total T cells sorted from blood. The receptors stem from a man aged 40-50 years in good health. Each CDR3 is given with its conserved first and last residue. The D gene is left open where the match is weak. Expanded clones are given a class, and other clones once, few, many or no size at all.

CDR3 protein: CASSLEPTARTIF
CDR3 DNA: TGTGCCAGCAGCTTAGAACCGACGGCTAGGACCATTTTC
D gene: -
clone size: -
V gene: TRBV11-1
J gene: TRBJ1-1

CDR3 protein: CASSLARFPSSYNSPLHF
CDR3 DNA: TGTGCCAGCAGCTTAGCGAGGTTCCCTAGCTCCTATAATTCACCCCTCCACTTT
D gene: -
clone size: -
V gene: TRBV7-9
J gene: TRBJ1-6

CDR3 protein: CASSLGGSGGAKYNEQFF
CDR3 DNA: TGTGCCAGCAGCCTTGGTGGTAGCGGGGGGGCAAAGTACAATGAGCAGTTCTTC
D gene: TRBD2
clone size: -
V gene: TRBV11-2
J gene: TRBJ2-1

CDR3 protein: CASSQRNYGYTF
CDR3 DNA: TGTGCCAGCAGCCAGCGGAACTATGGCTACACCTTC
D gene: -
clone size: -
V gene: TRBV28
J gene: TRBJ1-2

CDR3 protein: CASSRTVTNEKLFF
CDR3 DNA: TGTGCCAGCAGCCGGACGGTAACTAATGAAAAACTGTTTTTT
D gene: -
clone size: -
V gene: TRBV2
J gene: TRBJ1-4

CDR3 protein: CASSFIAGRSYNEQFF
CDR3 DNA: TGTGCCAGCAGTTTTATAGCGGGTCGATCCTACAATGAGCAGTTCTTC
D gene: TRBD2
clone size: few
V gene: TRBV28
J gene: TRBJ2-1

CDR3 protein: CASSAGTSGYNEQFF
CDR3 DNA: TGTGCCAGCAGTGCCGGGACTAGCGGTTACAATGAGCAGTTCTTC
D gene: TRBD2
clone size: -
V gene: TRBV11-2
J gene: TRBJ2-1

CDR3 protein: CAWSVGDIYEQYF
CDR3 DNA: TGTGCCTGGAGTGTAGGGGACATCTACGAGCAGTACTTC
D gene: -
clone size: -
V gene: TRBV30
J gene: TRBJ2-7

CDR3 protein: CASSLSTGNYNEQFF
CDR3 DNA: TGCGCCAGCAGCTTGAGTACAGGGAACTACAATGAGCAGTTCTTC
D gene: -
clone size: -
V gene: TRBV5-1
J gene: TRBJ2-1

CDR3 protein: CASSSFPNQPQHF
CDR3 DNA: TGTGCCAGCAGTTCTTTTCCCAATCAGCCCCAGCATTTT
D gene: -
clone size: -
V gene: TRBV6-5
J gene: TRBJ1-5

CDR3 protein: CASSLGTSGNTIYF
CDR3 DNA: TGTGCCAGCAGCTTAGGGACGTCTGGAAACACCATATATTTT
D gene: -
clone size: few
V gene: TRBV13
J gene: TRBJ1-3

CDR3 protein: CAIPGQKDGELFF
CDR3 DNA: TGTGCCATCCCGGGACAGAAGGACGGGGAGCTGTTTTTT
D gene: TRBD1
clone size: few
V gene: TRBV11-2
J gene: TRBJ2-2

CDR3 protein: CASSLGVRTDTQYF
CDR3 DNA: TGTGCCAGCAGCTTAGGGGTCCGCACAGATACGCAGTATTTT
D gene: -
clone size: few
V gene: TRBV11-2
J gene: TRBJ2-3

CDR3 protein: CSARGTSGGPYEQYF
CDR3 DNA: TGCAGTGCTAGAGGGACTAGCGGGGGTCCCTACGAGCAGTACTTC
D gene: TRBD2
clone size: -
V gene: TRBV20-1
J gene: TRBJ2-7

CDR3 protein: CASSPRREAEAFF
CDR3 DNA: TGTGCCAGCAGCCCTCGACGGGAAGCTGAAGCTTTCTTT
D gene: -
clone size: -
V gene: TRBV21-1
J gene: TRBJ1-1

CDR3 protein: CSARAQREVGELFF
CDR3 DNA: TGCAGTGCTAGAGCTCAGAGAGAAGTCGGGGAGCTGTTTTTT
D gene: -
clone size: -
V gene: TRBV20-1
J gene: TRBJ2-2

CDR3 protein: CASSQGTGPSYEQYF
CDR3 DNA: TGTGCCAGCAGCCAAGGAACGGGACCATCCTACGAGCAGTACTTC
D gene: -
clone size: -
V gene: TRBV14
J gene: TRBJ2-7

CDR3 protein: CASSQVFGTGAYEQYF
CDR3 DNA: TGTGCCAGCAGCCAAGTCTTCGGGACAGGAGCCTACGAGCAGTACTTC
D gene: TRBD1
clone size: -
V gene: TRBV4-2
J gene: TRBJ2-7

CDR3 protein: CASSGRAWNEQFF
CDR3 DNA: TGTGCCAGCAGCGGGAGGGCCTGGAATGAGCAGTTCTTC
D gene: -
clone size: -
V gene: TRBV21-1
J gene: TRBJ2-1

CDR3 protein: CASSLGTSERTDTQYF
CDR3 DNA: TGTGCCAGCAGCCTCGGGACTAGCGAACGCACAGATACGCAGTATTTT
D gene: TRBD2
clone size: -
V gene: TRBV14
J gene: TRBJ2-3

CDR3 protein: CASSQTGRGYNEQFF
CDR3 DNA: TGTGCCAGCAGCCAAACTGGACGGGGATACAATGAGCAGTTCTTC
D gene: -
clone size: -
V gene: TRBV5-5
J gene: TRBJ2-1

CDR3 protein: CASSITSGRPSHEQYF
CDR3 DNA: TGTGCCAGCAGTATAACTAGCGGGAGGCCCTCCCACGAGCAGTACTTC
D gene: TRBD2
clone size: few
V gene: TRBV28
J gene: TRBJ2-7

CDR3 protein: CASSFGQGVEGANVLTF
CDR3 DNA: TGCGCCAGCAGCTTTGGACAGGGAGTGGAAGGGGCCAACGTCCTGACTTTC
D gene: TRBD1
clone size: -
V gene: TRBV5-1
J gene: TRBJ2-6

CDR3 protein: CSAIQGVGTEAFF
CDR3 DNA: TGCAGTGCTATACAGGGGGTGGGCACTGAAGCTTTCTTT
D gene: TRBD1
clone size: -
V gene: TRBV20-1
J gene: TRBJ1-1